The T cell receptor (beta chain) under discussion was sequenced for a study of CD8+CD57+ T cells in acquired aplastic anemia. As regards this clonotype: Its antigen is still unknown.

Genomic DNA acted as the template from which TCR beta VDJ combination and CDR3 sequence profiling were carried out. One entry per CDR3 protein results from TCRdb running MiXCR on the reads. This table has over 200,000 distinct CDR3 sequences, approximately 57% appearing once. Overall study findings and caveats: Patients did not significantly differ from controls in CD8+ Simpson's diversity.

The CDR3 extends over 13 amino acids. V was shortened by 9 bases and J by 5 bases, with 13 bases between the two germline ends. CDR1 is SGHTA and CDR2 is FQGTGA in the germline V gene. The chain is built from TRBV7-3 and TRBJ2-2; D is possibly TRBD1 (6 bases). Sequencing was done on a sample of sorted CD4+, CD8+, or CD8+CD57+ T cells (not recorded which) from PBMCs. This TCR was recovered from a human donor in good health. The CDR3 is CARDSLNTGELFF. The CDR3 region has the DNA TGTGCCAGGGACAGCTTGAATACCGGGGAGCTGTTTTTT.